These T cell receptor beta chains were read from a single sample in a study of T cell repertoires in cytomegalovirus infection. Their antigen targets remain unknown. TCRdb re-called the reads through MiXCR, storing one row per CDR3 protein. Found here are 450,000 to 550,000 distinct CDR3 sequences, roughly 43% of them singletons; the top ten hold roughly two fifths. This material consisted of cultured PBMCs, taken from culture after CMV antigen stimulation. Receptors originate from a human donor in good health (CMV status not recorded). Some clones in this sample may be carry-over from other donors' samples. The CDR3 runs from the conserved cysteine through the conserved F or W. D genes are given only for firm matches. A row's size may be missing; if present it is once, few, many or a size class.

.	15	TRBV6-2/TRBV6-3	.	TRBJ2-4	TGTGCCAGCAGTCGCAGGGCTCTAGCCAAAAACATTCAGTACTTC	CASSRRALAKNIQYF
.	15	TRBV10-2	TRBD1	TRBJ1-1	TGCGCCAGCACCGACAGGGTCCGACAAAACACTGAAGCTTTCTTT	CASTDRVRQNTEAFF
few	16	TRBV7-2	TRBD2	TRBJ2-7	TGTGCCAGCAGCCAGAGGGGCGGGAGGAGCTCCTACGAGCAGTACTTC	CASSQRGGRSSYEQYF
few	15	TRBV7-2	.	TRBJ1-6	TGTGCCAGCAGCTTACGGGCAGGCGGTACGTCACCCCTCCACTTT	CASSLRAGGTSPLHF
few	16	TRBV7-2	TRBD2	TRBJ2-4	TGTGCCAGCAGCCGCCTCGGGGGGGCCTCCAAAAACATTCAGTACTTC	CASSRLGGASKNIQYF
.	16	TRBV7-3	.	TRBJ1-2	TGTGCCAGCAGCTTAAGCTCGACTCGGGCTTTCTATGGCTACACCTTC	CASSLSSTRAFYGYTF
.	14	TRBV5-1	.	TRBJ2-1	TGCGCCAGCAGCTTGGATTTTACCTACAATGAGCAGTTCTTC	CASSLDFTYNEQFF
.	16	TRBV7-9	.	TRBJ1-1	TGTGCCAGCAGCTCCGAGAAGGTAAGATGGGACACTGAAGCTTTCTTT	CASSSEKVRWDTEAFF
few	14	TRBV19	.	TRBJ1-3	TGTGCCAGCCAGGAAGCGGCCGCGGAAAACACCATATATTTT	CASQEAAAENTIYF
.	17	TRBV7-6	TRBD1	TRBJ1-5	TGTGCCAGCAGCCCGTCCCGGGACAGGGATAGCAATCAGCCCCAGCATTTT	CASSPSRDRDSNQPQHF
many	14	TRBV5-4	.	TRBJ2-3	TGTGCCAGCAGCGCCGGGGAGAACACAGATACGCAGTATTTT	CASSAGENTDTQYF
.	11	TRBV7-2	.	TRBJ1-1	TGTGCCAGCAGCCTTAGTTTCGAAGCTTTCTTT	CASSLSFEAFF
few	13	TRBV7-2	.	TRBJ2-7	TGTGCCAGCAGCCCCGCCGTTGGTTACGAGCAGTACTTC	CASSPAVGYEQYF
.	17	TRBV6-6	.	TRBJ1-2	TGTGCCAGCAGTCCCCTCGGGACTGGGAAAGAGGACTATGGCTACACCTTC	CASSPLGTGKEDYGYTF
.	15	TRBV20-1	TRBD1	TRBJ2-7	TGCAGTGCTAGAGATGGACAGGGGGAAGCCTACGAGCAGTACTTC	CSARDGQGEAYEQYF
.	14	TRBV12-3/TRBV12-4	.	TRBJ1-1	TGTGCCAGCAGTTCCACCGTTGGATACACTGAAGCTTTCTTT	CASSSTVGYTEAFF
once	15	TRBV24-1	TRBD1	TRBJ2-2	TGTGCCACCAGTGATCGACAGGGGAACACCGGGGAGCTGTTTTTT	CATSDRQGNTGELFF
once	16	TRBV20-1	TRBD2	TRBJ2-1	TGCAGTGCTCCCGCGGTACTAGCGGGAGTCCACAATGAGCAGTTCTTC	CSAPAVLAGVHNEQFF
.	13	TRBV6-1	TRBD2	TRBJ2-1	TGTGCCAGCAGAAGTGTGTCGGGAGGGGAAGGGTTCTTC	CASRSVSGGEGFF
.	15	TRBV27	.	TRBJ1-2	TGTGCCAGCAGTTTATCTACAGGGTGGTGGTATGGCTACACCTTC	CASSLSTGWWYGYTF
many	15	TRBV7-2	TRBD2	TRBJ2-5	TGTGCCAGCAGCTTAGGCGGGGGATACCAAGAGACCCAGTACTTC	CASSLGGGYQETQYF
many	15	TRBV7-2	.	TRBJ2-2	TGTGCCAGCAGCTTAGGACCTAAGAACACCGGGGAGCTGTTTTTT	CASSLGPKNTGELFF
few	16	TRBV7-2	.	TRBJ1-5	TGTGCCAGCAGCTTAGGGTCGGTCTATAGCAATCAGCCCCAGCATTTT	CASSLGSVYSNQPQHF
many	15	TRBV12-3/TRBV12-4	.	TRBJ2-3	TGTGCCAGCAGCCGGGGGACAGCGCTCACAGATACGCAGTATTTT	CASSRGTALTDTQYF
.	18	TRBV7-2	TRBD1	TRBJ1-2	TGTGCCAGCAGCTTATCAGTTTGGGACAGGGTAATTTACTATGGCTACACCTTC	CASSLSVWDRVIYYGYTF
few	14	TRBV12-3/TRBV12-4	.	TRBJ2-5	TGTGCCAGCAGTTTAAGGGCGTCGGTGGAGACCCAGTACTTC	CASSLRASVETQYF
few	16	TRBV7-2	.	TRBJ2-3	TGTGCCAGCAGCTTCGGGTCGAGCGTGAGGGGAGATACGCAGTATTTT	CASSFGSSVRGDTQYF
.	15	TRBV27	TRBD1	TRBJ1-2	TGTGCCAGCAGCATACCGGGACAGGGCGGCTCTGGCTACACCTTC	CASSIPGQGGSGYTF
.	11	TRBV29-1	.	TRBJ2-1	TGCAGCGTTGAAGGCAGGCGAGAGCAGTTCTTC	CSVEGRREQFF
few	13	TRBV7-2	.	TRBJ2-2	TGTGCCAGCACCAATACGAACACCGGGGAGCTGTTTTTT	CASTNTNTGELFF
few	15	TRBV7-2	TRBD1	TRBJ1-3	TGTGCCAGCAGCGCCCTACAGGGGTGGGGAAACACCATATATTTT	CASSALQGWGNTIYF
.	17	TRBV20-1	TRBD2	TRBJ2-5	TGCAGTGCTAACTCGGGGACTAGCGGGAGGGAGCAGGAGACCCAGTACTTC	CSANSGTSGREQETQYF
.	13	TRBV10-3	.	TRBJ2-1	TGTGCCGCGCGAGAAGGCTCCTACAATGAGCAGTTCTTC	CAAREGSYNEQFF
once	14	TRBV11-2	.	TRBJ2-4	TGTGCCAGCAGCTTAGATCCACACCTAAACATTCAGTACTTC	CASSLDPHLNIQYF
many	17	TRBV7-2	TRBD2	TRBJ2-5	TGTGCCAGCAGCTTAGGACCCCCGGCGGGAGGGCAAGAGACCCAGTACTTC	CASSLGPPAGGQETQYF
.	13	TRBV7-9	.	TRBJ2-7	TGTGCCAGCAGTCCATCCAGGGCGCCCGAGCAGTACTTC	CASSPSRAPEQYF
.	13	TRBV18	TRBD1	TRBJ1-1	TGTGCCAGTAGGACAGGGGTTGAAACTGAAGCTTTCTTT	CASRTGVETEAFF
few	16	TRBV5-4	TRBD1	TRBJ1-6	TGTGCCAGCACCGCCGGACAGGGGGCCTATAATTCACCCCTCCACTTT	CASTAGQGAYNSPLHF
.	15	TRBV7-2	TRBD2	TRBJ2-7	TGTGCCAGCAGTCTTAGATGGGGGGGGACGAACGAGCAGTACTTC	CASSLRWGGTNEQYF
.	18	TRBV20-1	TRBD2	TRBJ2-5	TGCAGTGCTAGTCCTTCGGGGGGGGCCGTCTTTGGGCAAGAGACCCAGTACTTC	CSASPSGGAVFGQETQYF
few	14	TRBV23-1	.	TRBJ1-5	TGCGCCAGCAGCCCCGGGGGGTGCAATCAGCCCCAGCATTTT	CASSPGGCNQPQHF
.	16	TRBV10-3	TRBD2	TRBJ2-7	TGTGCCATCAGTGACCGGCTAGCGGGTAGCTCCTACGAGCAGTACTTC	CAISDRLAGSSYEQYF
once	13	TRBV6-1	.	TRBJ2-7	TGTGCCAGCAGTAAGCACAGGACCTACGAGCAGTACTTC	CASSKHRTYEQYF
.	17	TRBV7-4	.	TRBJ2-6	TGTGCCAGCAGCCCCCGACAGGGGAGGGTCGGGGCCAACGTCCTGACTTTC	CASSPRQGRVGANVLTF
.	14	TRBV7-2	.	TRBJ1-4	TGTGCCAGCAGCGTCGGCCAGGGAGAAGAAAAACTGTTTTTT	CASSVGQGEEKLFF
.	19	TRBV13	.	TRBJ2-2	TGTGCCAGCAGCCGTCCAGAGTTAGGACGTCTCGCGAACACCGGGGAGCTGTTTTTT	CASSRPELGRLANTGELFF
.	15	TRBV6-1	TRBD1	TRBJ1-1	TGTGCCACCACCCTAAGAAAGGGGGCGAAGCCTGAAGCTTTCTTT	CATTLRKGAKPEAFF
.	16	TRBV19	.	TRBJ2-2	TGTGCCAGTAGTATAGAAAGAGGGGGGGTCGCCGGGGAGCTGTTTTTT	CASSIERGGVAGELFF
.	15	TRBV2	TRBD1	TRBJ2-1	TGTGCCAGCAGTGAAGAAGGGACAGGGATTAATGAGCAGTTCTTC	CASSEEGTGINEQFF
few	14	TRBV7-2	.	TRBJ2-2	TGTGCCAGCAGCCCCGCGAGGTACACCGGGGAGCTGTTTTTT	CASSPARYTGELFF
.	17	TRBV2	TRBD2	TRBJ2-5	TGTGCCAGCAGTGAGGCGCTAGCGGGAGGGCCAGTGGAGACCCAGTACTTC	CASSEALAGGPVETQYF
.	14	TRBV12-3/TRBV12-4	.	TRBJ1-4	TGTGCCAGCAGTTTCAGAGGGATCGACGAAAAACTGTTTTTT	CASSFRGIDEKLFF
few	16	TRBV19	TRBD1	TRBJ1-5	TGTGCCAGTAGCCCACAGGGGGGGTATAGCAATCAGCCCCAGCATTTT	CASSPQGGYSNQPQHF
.	16	TRBV4-3	.	TRBJ2-5	TGCGCCAGCAGCCAAGTCCCGGGGGCGGCCGGCCAGACCCAGTACTTC	CASSQVPGAAGQTQYF
few	14	TRBV7-8	TRBD1	TRBJ2-7	TGTGCCAGCAGCCGCCGGGACAGCTCCTACGAGCAGTACTTC	CASSRRDSSYEQYF